Each of the 15 T cell receptor beta chains below was sequenced from the same sample in a study of T cell responses to AZD1222 COVID-19 vaccine. Generated by immunoSEQ multiplex PCR, the TCRdb table keeps only in-frame clones and is missing some. This table holds 150,000 to 200,000 clones, 80% to 95% found once. The sample here was peripheral blood, taken 28 days after the second AZD1222 dose. These receptors all stem from an adult who received the AZD1222 COVID-19 vaccine.

This clone has only one observation. The V gene is TRBV7-2, the J gene TRBJ2-2; 7 bases map to TRBD2. Germline V gene sequence: CDR1 SGHTA, CDR2 FQGNSA. There are 16 residues in the CDR3. V lost 4 bases and J lost 1; bases outside the gene matches: 6. CDR3 coding DNA: TGTGCCAGCAGCTCCCTCGAGCGGGGGAACACCGGGGAGCTGTTTTTT. Its protein is CASSSLERGNTGELFF.

V is TRBV13 and J is TRBJ1-1; D may be TRBD1 (5 bases). CDR3 length equals 16 residues. Trimming took 1 base from V and 4 from J, leaving 16 bases between them. Germline V gene data show CDR1 as PRHDT and CDR2 as FYEKMQ (reference sequence). The CDR3 loop reads CASSLDPGMGATEAFF. DNA of the CDR3: TGTGCCAGCAGCTTAGATCCAGGGATGGGAGCCACTGAAGCTTTCTTT.

The V call is TRBV18, the J call TRBJ1-6, with 9 bases matching TRBD1. The CDR3 spans 15 residues. Germline V gives CDR1 KGHSH, CDR2 LQKENI. The ends lost 6 bases at V and 8 bases at J; junction bases unmatched: 8. The CDR3 DNA is TGTGCCAGCTCGCTCGACAGGGGGGATTATTCACCCCTCCACTTT. This sequence encodes CASSLDRGDYSPLHF. Using reference TRBV18 and TRBJ1-6 for the parts outside the CDR3, the full variable domain is NAGVMQNPRHLVRRRGQEARLRCSPMKGHSHVYWYRQLPEEGLKFMVYLQKENIIDESGMPKERFSAEFPKEGPSILRIQQVVRGDSAAYFCASSLDRGDYSPLHFGNGTRLTVT.

This clone came up once. The chain is built from TRBV2 and TRBJ2-4, with D tentatively TRBD1 (6 bases). Per germline, CDR1 SNHLY and CDR2 FYNNEI. V was trimmed by 5 bases and J by 5 bases, leaving 16 bases between them. The CDR3 is 15 amino acids. CDR3 residues: CASSPNAQGENIQYF. CDR3 DNA sequence: TGTGCCAGCAGTCCCAATGCACAGGGAGAAAACATTCAGTACTTC.

The CDR3 DNA follows: TGTGCCAGCAGTGAATTGGATATCGTCCAGGGTCGAAGAGAGACCCAGTACTTC. It is translated as CASSELDIVQGRRETQYF. J is TRBJ2-5 and V is TRBV6-1; D possibly corresponds to TRBD1 (5 bases). The V gene's germline CDR1 is MNHNS and CDR2 SASEGT. CDR3 size: 18 residues. With 2 bases removed from V and 4 bases from J, the gap between germline ends came to 23 bases.

This rearrangement joins TRBV9 to TRBJ1-4; no firm D call. This CDR3 is built from 14 residues. Germline CDR1 SGDLS, CDR2 YYNGEE. Trimming took off 3 bases at V and 0 bases at J, with 6 bases between the two ends. CDR3 region: CASSDYATNEKLFF. CDR3 bases: TGTGCCAGCAGCGACTACGCAACTAATGAAAAACTGTTTTTT.

V usage is TRBV9 and J usage is TRBJ1-2; TRBD1 aligns across 8 bases. Trimming at V came to 10 bases and at J to 6 bases, leaving 17 bases not matched to a gene. Per germline, CDR1 SGDLS and CDR2 YYNGEE. The CDR3 runs 15 residues. The CDR3 loop is CAGSRSGTGQNGYTF. The DNA of the CDR3 is TGTGCCGGATCAAGATCGGGGACAGGCCAAAATGGCTACACCTTC. The complete variable domain, with remaining parts taken from reference TRBV9 and TRBJ1-2, reads DSGVTQTPKHLITATGQRVTLRCSPRSGDLSVYWYQQSLDQGLQFLIQYYNGEERAKGNILERFSAQQFPDLHSELNLSSLELGDSALYFCAGSRSGTGQNGYTFGSGTRLTVV.

The genes are TRBV2 and TRBJ1-5; 9 positions agree with TRBD1. Germline lookup yields CDR1 SNHLY and CDR2 FYNNEI. The CDR3 loop spans 14 amino acids. The trim removed 7 bases at V and 7 bases at J, leaving 8 bases unmatched. The CDR3 loop is CASTQGQGRQPQHF. The CDR3 coding sequence is TGTGCCAGCACCCAGGGACAGGGCAGACAGCCCCAGCATTTT.

The chain joins TRBV5-1 to TRBJ1-6, with 10 bases that match TRBD1. The J segment lost 8 bases and the V segment lost 4 bases, leaving 6 bases of the junction unmatched. Germline V gene data show CDR1 as SGHRS and CDR2 as YFSETQ. The CDR3 runs 15 residues. Written as DNA, the CDR3 is TGCGCCAGCAGCGGAGACAGGGGGCAGGATTCACCCCTCCACTTT. It yields the protein CASSGDRGQDSPLHF.

The genes are TRBV2 and TRBJ1-2, with D possibly TRBD1 on 5 matching bases. The CDR3 sequence is 14 residues long. Germline V lookup: CDR1 SNHLY, CDR2 FYNNEI. Trimming took off 0 bases at V and 7 bases at J, with 12 bases between the two ends. Here the CDR3 reads CASSEAGGPTGYTF. The CDR3 DNA sequence: TGTGCCAGCAGTGAAGCCGGGGGACCTACTGGCTACACCTTC.

This chain links TRBV28 with TRBJ1-2; TRBD1 aligns across 9 bases. This CDR3 has 15 residues. CDR1 MDHEN and CDR2 SYDVKM come from the germline V gene. The trim removed 1 base at V and 8 bases at J, leaving 8 bases unmatched. The CDR3 nucleotides are TGTGCCAGCAGTTTATCGGGACAGGGAGGGGAGGGCTACACCTTC. Its translation: CASSLSGQGGEGYTF.

This clone was counted once. The chain links TRBV6-5 to TRBJ2-2; D unresolved. The V and J ends lost 6 bases and 4 bases respectively, with 9 bases between them. The CDR3 loop spans 13 amino acids. The germline gives CDR1 MNHEY, CDR2 SVGAGI. CDR3 nucleotide sequence: TGTGCCAGCAGACGGCGTGCCACCGGGGAGCTGTTTTTT. Translation gives CASRRRATGELFF.

The V call is TRBV4-1, the J call TRBJ2-7; 10 bases are shared with TRBD2. The germline V gene has CDR1 MGHRA and CDR2 YSYEKL. The CDR3 loop spans 18 amino acids. Losses at the gene ends were 0 bases for V and 10 bases for J; bases not matched to a gene: 18. The CDR3, as DNA: TGCGCCAGCAGCCAAGACTTAGCGGGGGGTTATGCGGCAAGGCCCCAGTACTTC. Translating gives CASSQDLAGGYAARPQYF.

The rearrangement uses TRBV3-1 (or the pseudogene TRBV3-2) and TRBJ2-5, with D possibly matching TRBD2 (6 bases). CDR3 length: 15 residues. V was clipped by 3 bases and J by 2 bases, with 13 bases between them. In germline, CDR1 is LGHDT, CDR2 YNNKEL (reference sequence). This chain's CDR3 is CASSHQGGIQETQYF. The CDR3 DNA is TGTGCCAGCAGCCACCAGGGAGGTATACAAGAGACCCAGTACTTC.

The CDR3 bases are TGTGCCAGCAGCGTAGCCACCGGACTAGCGGGGACTGGCCGGCCTAGCCTCAATGAGCAGTTCTTC. Encoded protein: CASSVATGLAGTGRPSLNEQFF. The V call is TRBV9, the J call TRBJ2-1, with 12 bases identical to TRBD2. The junction had 22 bases not matched to a gene; V was cut back by 0 bases and J by 6 bases. The CDR3 runs 22 residues. Germline V gene lookup returns CDR1 SGDLS and CDR2 YYNGEE.